This T cell receptor beta chain was recovered during a study of T cells in Graves' hyperthyroidism and ophthalmopathy. This clonotype was seen a handful of times. Its antigen is not identified. The study, taken as a whole, reports: A median roughly six months before onset, the model predicted ophthalmopathy.

Researchers amplified the TCR beta CDR3 regions from RNA transcripts. When the TCR CDR3 underwent first-round RT-PCR, the HTBI primer set was used. TCRdb passed the multiplex PCR reads through MiXCR, listing each CDR3 protein once. In the table there are about 530,000 distinct CDR3 sequences, 17% of which are singletons. A NOSPECS grade of at least 4, a Clinical Activity Score of at least 3 and duration under 3 months were recorded in ophthalmopathy patients. For the diagnoses, clinical symptoms, serum thyroxine and TRAb, thyroid ultrasound and orbital computed tomography were used. Fresh peripheral blood, around 11 ml of it, supplied the PBMCs. Material: blood. This receptor was obtained from a woman under 30 with Graves' ophthalmopathy.

DNA for the CDR3: TGTGCCAGCAGTTTAATAGTAGGTGGTGAGCAGTTCTTC. Encoded protein: CASSLIVGGEQFF. The chain combines TRBV28 with TRBJ2-1; D remains ambiguous. Trimming removed 2 bases at V and 9 bases at J, with 11 bases between. The CDR3 covers 13 residues. CDR1 and CDR2 (germline): MDHEN, SYDVKM.